The next 9 T cell receptor beta chains were all read from a single sample in a study of CD8+CD57+ T cells in acquired aplastic anemia. Whoever was chosen for sequencing had shown CD8+CD57+ cell expansion by flow cytometry. Genomic DNA served as template for TCR beta VDJ and CDR3 profiling. TCRdb processed the reads anew with MiXCR; each CDR3 protein has one entry. This sample carries over 250,000 distinct CDR3 sequences, roughly 53% of them seen once, and the ten largest clones take 1.3%. The sequenced sample consisted of sorted CD4+, CD8+, or CD8+CD57+ T cells (not recorded which) from PBMCs. These receptors were taken from a human donor with aplastic anemia.

About this clonotype itself: A read error may produce the germline difference seen at one junction end. This chain joins TRBV5-4 and TRBJ1-5, with 7 bases lining up with TRBD1. Germline V gene data show CDR1 as SGHNT and CDR2 as YYREEE (reference sequence). The CDR3 runs to 13 residues. The CDR3 nucleotides read TGTGCCAGCAGCCCTGGACAGGATCAGCCCCAGCGTTTT. As protein: CASSPGQDQPQRF.

The rearrangement links TRBV20-1 to TRBJ2-1; 9 bases line up with TRBD2. The CDR3 spans 12 residues. After removal of 5 bases from V and 7 bases from J, the junction contained 3 bases not matched to a gene. The germline V gene encodes CDR1 DFQATT and CDR2 SNEGSKA (reference sequence). This chain's CDR3 is CSAQGLANEQFF. CDR3 DNA sequence: TGCAGTGCTCAGGGACTAGCTAATGAGCAGTTCTTC.

This clonotype was seen ten or more times. This chain uses TRBV3-1 with TRBJ1-6; possible D gene TRBD1, 6 bases. V lost 3 bases and J 8 bases, leaving 23 bases between the germline ends. This CDR3 is built from 18 residues. Germline CDR1 reads LGHDT; CDR2 reads YNNKEL (reference sequence). In DNA form, the CDR3 reads TGTGCCAGCAGCCAGGCTACGGGACATATCGGGGCGGATTCACCCCTCCACTTT. Translating it yields CASSQATGHIGADSPLHF.

The table lists this clonotype with many counts. This rearrangement joins TRBV2 to TRBJ2-5; D gene ambiguous. Trimming removed 1 base at V and 5 bases at J, with 8 bases between. CDR3 length: 13 residues. CDR1 and CDR2 (germline): SNHLY, FYNNEI. CDR3 loop: CASSEEVGETQYF. The CDR3, as DNA: TGTGCCAGCAGTGAAGAAGTGGGGGAGACCCAGTACTTC.

V is TRBV5-1 and J is TRBJ1-1; D gene uncertain. The CDR3 extends over 14 amino acids. The germline gives CDR1 SGHRS, CDR2 YFSETQ. V lost 4 bases and J 3 bases, leaving 13 bases between the germline ends. The DNA for the CDR3 is TGCGCCAGCAGCCCGCTAGGACGGGACACTGAAGCTTTCTTT. Translation: CASSPLGRDTEAFF.

The gene calls are TRBV5-4 and TRBJ2-3; the D gene is possibly TRBD1 (5 bases). CDR3 length: 16 amino acids. Germline loops: CDR1 SGHNT, CDR2 YYREEE (reference sequence). V lost 3 bases and J 4 bases, leaving 18 bases between the germline ends. CDR3 nucleotides: TGTGCCAGCAGCTGGAACAGGCTGCCAGGATCAGATACGCAGTATTTT. It specifies CASSWNRLPGSDTQYF. The whole variable domain, remainder taken from reference TRBV5-4 and TRBJ2-3, is ETGVTQSPTHLIKTRGQQVTLRCSSQSGHNTVSWYQQALGQGPQFIFQYYREEENGRGNFPPRFSGLQFPNYSSELNVNALELDDSALYLCASSWNRLPGSDTQYFGPGTRLTVL.

The V gene is TRBV12-5, the J gene TRBJ2-4; a weak D match, TRBD1 (6 bases). CDR1 and CDR2 (germline): LGHNT, FRNRAP. The length of the CDR3 is 18 residues. V dropped 4 bases and J dropped 0 bases, with 19 bases sitting between them. CDR3: CASGSGQFSTLAKNIQYF. In DNA, the CDR3 is TGTGCTAGTGGTTCCGGACAGTTCAGTACCCTAGCCAAAAACATTCAGTACTTC.

The chain employs TRBV19 and TRBJ1-3; D ambiguous. The germline V and J ends were trimmed by 7 bases and 2 bases, with 9 bases remaining between them. The length of the CDR3 is 13 residues. Looked up from germline, CDR1 is LNHDA and CDR2 is SQIVND (reference sequence). CDR3 sequence: CASIDHAGNTIYF. As DNA, the CDR3 is TGTGCCAGTATCGATCATGCTGGAAACACCATATATTTT.

This sequence joins TRBV5-1 and TRBJ1-2, with 7 bases matching TRBD1. Germline values: CDR1 SGHRS, CDR2 YFSETQ. The CDR3 sequence is 14 residues long. V gave up 4 bases and J gave up 4 bases; unmatched junction bases: 7. The chain's CDR3 is CASSPYRDSYGYTF. The CDR3 region has the DNA TGCGCCAGCAGCCCTTACCGGGACAGCTATGGCTACACCTTC.